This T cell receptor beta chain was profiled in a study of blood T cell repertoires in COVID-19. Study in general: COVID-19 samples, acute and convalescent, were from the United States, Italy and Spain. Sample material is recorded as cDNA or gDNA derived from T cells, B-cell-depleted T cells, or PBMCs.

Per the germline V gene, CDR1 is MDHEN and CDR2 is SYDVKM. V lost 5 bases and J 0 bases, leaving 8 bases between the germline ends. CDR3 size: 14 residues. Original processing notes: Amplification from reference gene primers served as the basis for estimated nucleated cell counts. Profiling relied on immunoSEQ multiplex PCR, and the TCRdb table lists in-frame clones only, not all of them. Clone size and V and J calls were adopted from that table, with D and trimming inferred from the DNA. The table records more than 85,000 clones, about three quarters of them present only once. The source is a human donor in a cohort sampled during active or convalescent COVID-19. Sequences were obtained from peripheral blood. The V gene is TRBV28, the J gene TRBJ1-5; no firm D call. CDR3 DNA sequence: TGTGCCAGCAGTCGGGTCGGTAGCAATCAGCCCCAGCATTTT. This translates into CASSRVGSNQPQHF.